This T cell receptor (beta chain) was documented in a study of T cell changes during pregnancy in multiple sclerosis. The method was immunoSEQ multiplex PCR; TCRdb's version includes in-frame clones alone and lacks a portion of them. The table shows over 45,000 clones, with about 90% occurring only once. This CDR3 is built from 12 residues. In germline, CDR1 is SNHLY, CDR2 FYNNEI. V lost 6 bases and J 2 bases, leaving 7 bases between the germline ends. The chain links TRBV2 to TRBJ1-1, with D unresolved. Sequencing used CD8+ T cells from peripheral blood mononuclear cells, obtained after pregnancy. The TCR originated in a female donor with multiple sclerosis, enrolled in a pregnancy study. CDR3 sequence: CASRQPNTEAFF. In DNA, the CDR3 is TGTGCCAGCAGACAGCCTAACACTGAAGCTTTCTTT.